These 22 T cell receptor beta chains originate from one sample sequenced in a study of CD8 T cells in Susac syndrome. Random hexamers primed reverse transcription of 0.5 to 1 ug RNA. TCRdb independently ran MiXCR on the immunoSEQ multiplex PCR reads; one entry per CDR3 protein. The sample includes approximately 270,000 distinct CDR3 sequences, about 94% of them seen just once. Sequenced: CD4+ T cells from PBMCs. These receptors were taken from a human donor with multiple sclerosis.

This rearrangement joins TRBV12-3 or TRBV12-4 to TRBJ1-1; D not certain. The CDR3 length is 15 residues. V shed 1 base and J shed 0 bases, with 9 bases lying between them. In DNA form, the CDR3 reads TGTGCCAGCAGTTTAGGGCTGGGGATGAACACTGAAGCTTTCTTT. Translated: CASSLGLGMNTEAFF.

This chain uses TRBV5-1 with TRBJ2-5, with D perhaps matching TRBD1 or TRBD2 (5 bases each). Germline loops: CDR1 SGHRS, CDR2 YFSETQ. Between the trimmed V and J ends, which lost 7 bases and 4 bases, there was a span of 17 bases. This CDR3 region has 14 residues. Here the CDR3 reads CASRLGTASETQYF. DNA for the CDR3: TGCGCCAGCCGGCTCGGGACCGCCTCAGAGACCCAGTACTTC.

The chain couples TRBV5-1 to TRBJ1-2; 11 bases align to TRBD1. CDR3 length: 15 amino acids. Trimming took 2 bases from V and 5 from J; bases not matched to a gene: 5. Germline V lookup: CDR1 SGHRS, CDR2 YFSETQ. For the CDR3, the DNA is TGCGCCAGCAGCTTCGGACAGGGGGCGGATTATGGCTACACCTTC. Protein sequence: CASSFGQGADYGYTF. The full variable domain, in which reference TRBV5-1 and TRBJ1-2 provide the parts outside the CDR3, is KAGVTQTPRYLIKTRGQQVTLSCSPISGHRSVSWYQQTPGQGLQFLFEYFSETQRNKGNFPGRFSGRQFSNSRSEMNVSTLELGDSALYLCASSFGQGADYGYTFGSGTRLTVV.

This sequence joins TRBV27 and TRBJ2-7; no clear D gene. CDR1 is MNHEY and CDR2 is SMNVEV in the germline V gene (reference sequence). The CDR3 contains 11 residues. Trimming took off 11 bases at V and 7 bases at J, with 15 bases between the two ends. In DNA form, the CDR3 reads TGTGCCTCTGGGAACCCCAGGGAGCAGTACTTC. Protein sequence: CASGNPREQYF.

This clonotype was seen only once. The chain carries TRBV29-1 and TRBJ2-7, with D possibly matching TRBD2 (6 bases). Germline CDR1 is SQVTM and CDR2 is ANQGSEA. The CDR3 runs to 13 residues. V was clipped by 6 bases and J by 3 bases, with 15 bases between them. The CDR3 protein is CSVLPGLGYEQYF. The CDR3 DNA sequence: TGCAGCGTCCTTCCGGGACTCGGCTACGAGCAGTACTTC.

V is TRBV3-1 and J is TRBJ2-2; no reliable D call. V lost 4 bases and J 4 bases, leaving 7 bases between the germline ends. Germline lookup yields CDR1 LGHDT and CDR2 YNNKEL (reference sequence). This CDR3 is 13 amino acids long. The CDR3 bases are TGTGCCAGCAGCCCCCTGGTCACCGGGGAGCTGTTTTTT. Translating it yields CASSPLVTGELFF.

V is TRBV29-1 and J is TRBJ2-2, with 8 bases fitting TRBD1. V shed 8 bases and J 6 bases; nucleotides not matched to a gene: 8. Germline V gene data show CDR1 as SQVTM and CDR2 as ANQGSEA. The CDR3 runs to 13 residues. CDR3: CSISGGASGELFF. The CDR3 region has the DNA TGCAGCATCTCAGGGGGCGCGTCCGGGGAGCTGTTTTTT.

The chain combines TRBV28 with TRBJ2-5; the match to TRBD1 covers 7 bases. Germline CDR1 MDHEN, CDR2 SYDVKM. The CDR3 is made up of 14 amino acids. Trimming cost V 4 bases and J 3 bases; bases outside gene matches: 5. The DNA for the CDR3 is TGTGCCAGCAGTTCCACAGGGGTCAAAGAGACCCAGTACTTC. This codes for CASSSTGVKETQYF.

The chain carries TRBV12-3 or TRBV12-4 and TRBJ1-1, with D possibly TRBD1 on 6 matching bases. The CDR3 contains 14 residues. Trimming removed 6 bases from V and 0 bases from J, with 11 bases in between. The DNA for the CDR3 is TGTGCCAGCAGCAGACAGGCCTTGAACACTGAAGCTTTCTTT. Encoded protein: CASSRQALNTEAFF.

This rearrangement joins TRBV29-1 to TRBJ2-1; 7 positions agree with TRBD1. Germline CDR1 and CDR2: SQVTM and ANQGSEA. J gave up 0 bases and V 7 bases, and 3 bases lay outside the gene matches. The CDR3 is 13 residues long. This chain's CDR3 is CSARQGSYNEQFF. The DNA for the CDR3 is TGCAGCGCCCGACAGGGCTCCTACAATGAGCAGTTCTTC.

CDR3 DNA: TGCGCCAGCAGCTTGAAGGGGGACCAAGACACTGAAGCTTTCTTT. Its protein product is CASSLKGDQDTEAFF. This rearrangement joins TRBV5-1 to TRBJ1-1; tentatively, D is TRBD1 (6 bases). This CDR3 contains 15 residues. Trimming cost V 1 base and J 3 bases, with 13 bases left between them. Germline lookup yields CDR1 SGHRS and CDR2 YFSETQ.

V usage is TRBV6-1 and J usage is TRBJ1-2, with D perhaps matching TRBD1 (6 bases). Trimming stripped 4 bases from V and 8 bases from J, with 11 bases between. The CDR3 runs 12 residues. In germline, CDR1 is MNHNS, CDR2 SASEGT. The DNA of the CDR3 is TGTGCCAGCAGTGCCTACAGGGAAGGCTACACCTTC. It yields the protein CASSAYREGYTF.

The chain joins TRBV5-1 to TRBJ1-2; maybe TRBD1 (5 bases). Germline V lookup: CDR1 SGHRS, CDR2 YFSETQ. With 4 bases removed from V and 10 bases from J, the gap between germline ends came to 11 bases. The length of the CDR3 is 11 residues. As DNA, the CDR3 is TGCGCCAGCAGCCTCTGGGACCTCTACACCTTC. Protein product: CASSLWDLYTF.

V usage is TRBV7-9 and J usage is TRBJ1-1, with a possible D match to TRBD1 (6 bases). CDR1 and CDR2 from the germline V gene are SEHNR and FQNEAQ (reference sequence). There are 15 residues in the CDR3. Trimming took off 3 bases at V and 5 bases at J, with 16 bases between the two ends. The CDR3: CASSLNTGFWTEAFF. CDR3 sequence (DNA): TGTGCCAGCAGCTTGAACACAGGGTTCTGGACTGAAGCTTTCTTT.

The chain carries TRBV27 and TRBJ2-3; 8 nucleotides match TRBD2. V gave up 8 bases and J gave up 13 bases; unmatched junction bases: 11. This CDR3 comprises 12 residues. Per the germline V gene, CDR1 is MNHEY and CDR2 is SMNVEV (reference sequence). CDR3 region: CASALPGLEEYF. The CDR3 DNA follows: TGTGCCAGCGCATTACCGGGACTAGAAGAGTATTTT.

The rearrangement links TRBV10-3 to TRBJ2-1; no reliable D call. V was clipped by 9 bases and J by 5 bases, with 8 bases between them. The CDR3 sequence is 11 residues long. Germline-derived CDR1 and CDR2 are ENHRY and SYGVKD. The CDR3 DNA is TGTGCCATTCGGACCAACAATGAGCAGTTCTTC. It translates to CAIRTNNEQFF.

The chain is built from TRBV7-2 and TRBJ2-1; TRBD2 matches at 14 bases. Germline loops: CDR1 SGHTA, CDR2 FQGNSA. The CDR3 totals 16 residues. V was clipped by 2 bases and J by 8 bases; unmatched bases: 5. The CDR3 loop reads CASSLPGLAGDDEQFF. For the CDR3, the DNA is TGTGCCAGCAGCTTACCGGGACTAGCGGGAGACGATGAGCAGTTCTTC.

This chain links TRBV5-1 with TRBJ1-4, with 9 bases identical to TRBD1. The germline V gene encodes CDR1 SGHRS and CDR2 YFSETQ. V trimming: 0 bases; J trimming: 7 bases; junction bases outside the gene matches: 4. The CDR3 runs to 15 residues. The CDR3 protein is CASSLVGQGTEKLFF. The DNA of the CDR3 is TGCGCCAGCAGCTTGGTGGGACAGGGAACTGAAAAACTGTTTTTT.

V usage is TRBV24-1 and J usage is TRBJ2-1; maybe TRBD2 (7 bases). The CDR3 has 17 residues. Trimming left V 2 bases short and J 4 bases short, with 17 bases between. Germline values: CDR1 KGHDR, CDR2 SFDVKD. This CDR3 is CATSDSGVGGRYNEQFF. For the CDR3, the DNA is TGTGCCACCAGTGATTCCGGAGTCGGGGGGCGATACAATGAGCAGTTCTTC.

This chain links TRBV3-1 with TRBJ2-7; 8 bases align to TRBD2. The CDR3 spans 14 residues. The V gene end was trimmed by 4 bases and the J gene end by 5 bases; junction bases not matched to a gene: 7. Germline V gives CDR1 LGHDT, CDR2 YNNKEL (reference sequence). Here the CDR3 reads CASSLAGTTHEQYV. The CDR3 coding sequence is TGTGCCAGCAGCCTAGCGGGAACCACCCACGAGCAGTACGTC.

The chain combines TRBV24-1 with TRBJ2-7, with 8 bases matching TRBD2. Per germline, CDR1 KGHDR and CDR2 SFDVKD. This CDR3 has 14 residues. Trimming took 7 bases from V and 1 from J; bases not matched to a gene: 5. This chain's CDR3 is CATSRGGASYEQYF. As DNA, the CDR3 is TGTGCCACCAGCCGGGGGGGCGCGTCCTACGAGCAGTACTTC.

The CDR3 protein is CASSEAGARTEQYV. Written as DNA, the CDR3 is TGTGCCAGCAGTGAAGCAGGGGCGCGAACCGAGCAGTACGTC. The chain recombines TRBV6-1 with TRBJ2-7, with a possible D match to TRBD1 (5 bases). The V and J ends lost 0 bases and 6 bases respectively, with 12 bases between them. Germline V gene sequence: CDR1 MNHNS, CDR2 SASEGT. The CDR3 spans 14 residues.